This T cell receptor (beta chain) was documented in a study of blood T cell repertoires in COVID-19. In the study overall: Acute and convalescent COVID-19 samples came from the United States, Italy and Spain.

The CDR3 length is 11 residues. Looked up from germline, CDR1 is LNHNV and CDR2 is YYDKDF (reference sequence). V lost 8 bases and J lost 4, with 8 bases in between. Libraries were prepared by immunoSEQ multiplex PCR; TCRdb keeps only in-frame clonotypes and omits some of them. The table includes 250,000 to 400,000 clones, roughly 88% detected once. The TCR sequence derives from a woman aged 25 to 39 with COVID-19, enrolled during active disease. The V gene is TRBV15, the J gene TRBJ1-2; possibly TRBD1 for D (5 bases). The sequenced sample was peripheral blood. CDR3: CATGQGYGYTF. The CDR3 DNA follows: TGTGCCACCGGCCAGGGCTATGGCTACACCTTC.